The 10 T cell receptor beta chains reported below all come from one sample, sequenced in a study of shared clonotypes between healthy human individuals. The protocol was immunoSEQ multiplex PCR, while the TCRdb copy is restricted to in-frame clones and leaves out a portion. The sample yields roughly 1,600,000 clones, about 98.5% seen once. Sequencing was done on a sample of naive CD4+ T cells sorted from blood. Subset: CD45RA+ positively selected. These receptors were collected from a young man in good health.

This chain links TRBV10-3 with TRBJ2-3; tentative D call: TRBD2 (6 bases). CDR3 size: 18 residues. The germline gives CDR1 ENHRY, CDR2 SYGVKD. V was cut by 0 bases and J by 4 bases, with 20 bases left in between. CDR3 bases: TGTGCCATCAGTGAGTCCCCGGGGTGGCGGGATGGCGCAGATACGCAGTATTTT. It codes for CAISESPGWRDGADTQYF.

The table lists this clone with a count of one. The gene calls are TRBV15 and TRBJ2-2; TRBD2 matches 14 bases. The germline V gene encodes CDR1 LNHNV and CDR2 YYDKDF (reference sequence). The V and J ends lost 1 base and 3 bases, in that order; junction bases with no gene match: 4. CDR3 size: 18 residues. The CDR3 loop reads CATSRVRLAGGHTGELFF. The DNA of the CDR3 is TGTGCCACCAGCAGAGTTCGACTAGCGGGAGGGCACACCGGGGAGCTGTTTTTT.

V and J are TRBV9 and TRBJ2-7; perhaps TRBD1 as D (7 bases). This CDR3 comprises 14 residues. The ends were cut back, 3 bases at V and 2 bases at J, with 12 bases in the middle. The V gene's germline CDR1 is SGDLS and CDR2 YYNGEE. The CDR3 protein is CASSEGAGPYEQYF. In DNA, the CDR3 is TGTGCCAGCAGCGAGGGGGCGGGACCCTACGAGCAGTACTTC.

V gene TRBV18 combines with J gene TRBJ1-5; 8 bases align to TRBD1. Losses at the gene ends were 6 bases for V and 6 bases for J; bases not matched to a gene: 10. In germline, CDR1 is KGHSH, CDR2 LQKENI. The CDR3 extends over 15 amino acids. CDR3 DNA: TGTGCCAGCTCCCAAGTTGGACAGGGTACTCAGCCCCAGCATTTT. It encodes CASSQVGQGTQPQHF.

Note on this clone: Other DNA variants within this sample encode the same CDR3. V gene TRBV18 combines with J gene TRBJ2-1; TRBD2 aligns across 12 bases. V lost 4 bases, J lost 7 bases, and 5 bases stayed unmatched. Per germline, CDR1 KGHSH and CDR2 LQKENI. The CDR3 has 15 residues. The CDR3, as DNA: TGTGCCAGCTCACTGACTAGCGGGAGAGTGAATGAGCAGTTCTTC. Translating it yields CASSLTSGRVNEQFF.

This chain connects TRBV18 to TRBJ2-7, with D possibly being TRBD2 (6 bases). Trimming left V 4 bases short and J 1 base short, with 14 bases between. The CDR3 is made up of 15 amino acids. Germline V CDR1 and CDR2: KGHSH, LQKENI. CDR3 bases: TGTGCCAGCTCACTTGGGGGAGGATCATCCTACGAGCAGTACTTC. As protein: CASSLGGGSSYEQYF.

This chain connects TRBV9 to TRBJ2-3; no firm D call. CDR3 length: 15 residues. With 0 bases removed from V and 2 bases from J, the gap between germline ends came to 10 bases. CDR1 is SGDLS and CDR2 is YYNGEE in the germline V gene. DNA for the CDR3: TGTGCCAGCAGCGTAGGCTGGCCATCCACAGATACGCAGTATTTT. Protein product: CASSVGWPSTDTQYF.

The CDR3 DNA reads as TGTGCCAGCTCACCGAAGTGGGAGCTGTTTTTT. Its translation is CASSPKWELFF. The rearrangement links TRBV18 to TRBJ2-2; no clear D gene. The CDR3 loop spans 11 amino acids. Trimming left V 3 bases short and J 9 bases short, with 5 bases between. Germline V gives CDR1 KGHSH, CDR2 LQKENI.

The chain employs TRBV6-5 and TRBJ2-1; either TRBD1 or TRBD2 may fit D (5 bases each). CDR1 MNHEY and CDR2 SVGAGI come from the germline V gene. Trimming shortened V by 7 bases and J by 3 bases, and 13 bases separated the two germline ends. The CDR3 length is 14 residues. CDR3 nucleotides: TGTGCCAGCATCCCGGGACGCCGCTACAATGAGCAGTTCTTC. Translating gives CASIPGRRYNEQFF.

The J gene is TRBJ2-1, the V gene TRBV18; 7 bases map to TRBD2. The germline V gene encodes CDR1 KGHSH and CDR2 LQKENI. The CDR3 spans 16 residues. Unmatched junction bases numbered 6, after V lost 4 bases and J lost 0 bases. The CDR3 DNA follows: TGTGCCAGCTCACGGGTAGCGGGTGACTCCTACAATGAGCAGTTCTTC. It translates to CASSRVAGDSYNEQFF.